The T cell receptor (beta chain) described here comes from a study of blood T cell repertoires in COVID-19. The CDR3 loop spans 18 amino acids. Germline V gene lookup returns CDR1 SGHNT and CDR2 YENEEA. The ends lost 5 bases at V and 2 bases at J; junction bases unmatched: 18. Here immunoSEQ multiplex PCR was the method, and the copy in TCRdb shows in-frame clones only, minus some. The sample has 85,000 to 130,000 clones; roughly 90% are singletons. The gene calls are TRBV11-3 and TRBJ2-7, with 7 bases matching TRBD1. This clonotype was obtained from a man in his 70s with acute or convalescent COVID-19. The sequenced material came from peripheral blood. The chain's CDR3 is CASSPRDSGSVSAYEQYF. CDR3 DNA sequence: TGTGCCAGCAGCCCCCGGGACAGTGGCTCGGTTAGCGCCTACGAGCAGTACTTC.